These 21 T cell receptor beta chains were all obtained from the same sample, sequenced in a study of vaccination effects on CD4 cells after COVID-19. Method: immunoSEQ multiplex PCR; TCRdb's copy keeps in-frame clones and lacks some. The sample has around 24,000 clones, 60% to 80% seen once. These receptors' antigens are unknown. ViraFEST assay sequencing came after antigen-specific CD4+ T cells were expanded with viral peptide pools. Scientists isolated CD4+ T cells after a roughly ten-day culture period ended. Each participant was administered two doses of either the BNT162b2 or the mRNA-1273 vaccine. The sample in question was CD4+ T cells from PBMCs cultured with SARS-CoV-2 spike peptides, obtained after COVID-19 vaccination. The receptors originated from a human donor who received a COVID-19 vaccine. Some clones in this sample may be carry-over from other donors' samples.

The J gene is TRBJ1-3, the V gene TRBV6-5; no clear D gene. The CDR3 length is 13 residues. The germline V gene encodes CDR1 MNHEY and CDR2 SVGAGI. The V gene lost 8 bases and the J gene lost 0 bases, with 8 bases spanning the gap. CDR3 bases: TGTGCCAGCCGCCCCTCCTCTGGAAACACCATATATTTT. It translates to CASRPSSGNTIYF.

This clone showed up just once. The chain recombines TRBV2 with TRBJ2-5; a weak D match, TRBD2 (6 bases). Germline V CDR1 and CDR2: SNHLY, FYNNEI. This CDR3 is 14 amino acids long. V was pared by 8 bases and J by 2 bases, with 15 bases between. For the CDR3, the DNA is TGTGCCAGCGACGGCGGGGCAATTCAAGAGACCCAGTACTTC. Translated, it gives CASDGGAIQETQYF.

The genes are TRBV5-5 and TRBJ1-2; D perhaps matches TRBD1 (6 bases). Deletions cut 0 bases from V and 2 bases from J, with 23 bases between. From germline, CDR1 is SGHKS and CDR2 YYEKEE (reference sequence). The CDR3 length is 19 residues. CDR3 protein: CASSLDPRDRLALNYGYTF. DNA of the CDR3: TGTGCCAGCAGCTTGGACCCACGAGACAGGTTAGCCTTAAACTATGGCTACACCTTC.

This chain links TRBV4-1 with TRBJ1-3, with D tentatively TRBD1 (6 bases). Germline assignment: CDR1 MGHRA and CDR2 YSYEKL. This CDR3 region has 15 residues. V shed 1 base and J shed 2 bases, with 9 bases lying between them. CDR3 sequence reads: CASSQGTVPGNTIYF. CDR3 DNA sequence: TGCGCCAGCAGCCAAGGGACAGTCCCTGGAAACACCATATATTTT.

The chain employs TRBV7-7 and TRBJ2-5; TRBD2 matches 9 bases. Germline V gives CDR1 SSHAT, CDR2 FNYEAQ (reference sequence). This CDR3 has 15 residues. V was pared by 0 bases and J by 5 bases, with 4 bases of the junction left unmatched. DNA for the CDR3: TGTGCCAGCAGCTTAGCGGGGACTAGCCAGGAGACCCAGTACTTC. Translation gives CASSLAGTSQETQYF.

The rearrangement joins TRBV3-1 (or the pseudogene TRBV3-2) to TRBJ1-6; possible D gene TRBD1, 6 bases. Germline-derived CDR1 and CDR2 are LGHDT and YNNKEL (reference sequence). Trimming removed 4 bases at V and 7 bases at J, with 14 bases between. This CDR3 spans 15 amino acids. Here the CDR3 reads CASSPRDKKNSPLHF. DNA for the CDR3: TGTGCCAGCAGCCCCAGGGACAAGAAAAATTCACCCCTCCACTTT.

This sequence joins TRBV5-1 and TRBJ2-5; D gene unclear. In germline, CDR1 is SGHRS, CDR2 YFSETQ. The CDR3 is made up of 14 amino acids. V was pared by 2 bases and J by 5 bases, with 13 bases between. The DNA of the CDR3 is TGCGCCAGCAGCTTTTTGTCTAACGGGGAGACCCAGTACTTC. Translating it yields CASSFLSNGETQYF.

This clone was seen only once. The chain is built from TRBV15 and TRBJ1-5; tentative D call: TRBD1 (5 bases). Germline V CDR1 and CDR2: LNHNV, YYDKDF (reference sequence). There are 19 residues in the CDR3. Trimming took off 1 base at V and 0 bases at J, with 19 bases between the two ends. CDR3 region: CATSRAYSGNAYSNQPQHF. In DNA, the CDR3 is TGTGCCACCAGCAGAGCTTACTCAGGGAATGCTTATAGCAATCAGCCCCAGCATTTT.

This chain connects TRBV2 to TRBJ1-2, with D maybe TRBD1 (6 bases). V dropped 8 bases and J dropped 7 bases, with 14 bases sitting between them. The CDR3 covers 12 residues. From germline, CDR1 is SNHLY and CDR2 FYNNEI. CDR3 bases: TGTGCCAGCCGGGGGGGCGTGAGTGGCTACACCTTC. It encodes CASRGGVSGYTF.

The chain has TRBV30 and TRBJ2-3; D may be TRBD2 (6 bases). The germline V gene has CDR1 GTSNPN and CDR2 SVGIG (reference sequence). This CDR3 has 15 residues. Trimming pared 3 bases from V and 5 bases from J, leaving 18 bases between. CDR3 DNA sequence: TGTGCCTGGAGCCTCCGGAGGGGCAGATTAGATACGCAGTATTTT. Encoded protein: CAWSLRRGRLDTQYF.

V is TRBV3-1 (or the pseudogene TRBV3-2) and J is TRBJ2-7; 7 positions agree with TRBD2. This CDR3 has 13 amino acids. Trimming cost V 0 bases and J 4 bases; bases outside gene matches: 0. Germline assignment: CDR1 LGHDT and CDR2 YNNKEL (reference sequence). The CDR3 DNA is TGTGCCAGCAGCCAAGAGGGGGGGTACGAGCAGTACGTC. This sequence encodes CASSQEGGYEQYV.

The gene calls are TRBV5-1 and TRBJ1-2; possible D gene TRBD1, 6 bases. Germline assignment: CDR1 SGHRS and CDR2 YFSETQ. The CDR3 covers 15 residues. Trimming stripped 1 base from V and 3 bases from J, with 13 bases between. The CDR3 DNA reads as TGCGCCAGCAGCTTGATGATAGGGGGGGACTATGGCTACACCTTC. It is translated as CASSLMIGGDYGYTF. Looking up the rest from reference TRBV5-1 and TRBJ1-2 gives the full variable domain: KAGVTQTPRYLIKTRGQQVTLSCSPISGHRSVSWYQQTPGQGLQFLFEYFSETQRNKGNFPGRFSGRQFSNSRSEMNVSTLELGDSALYLCASSLMIGGDYGYTFGSGTRLTVV.

The gene calls are TRBV18 and TRBJ1-1; D not certain. This CDR3 is 15 amino acids long. The V gene lost 2 bases and the J gene lost 1 base, with 11 bases spanning the gap. CDR1 is KGHSH and CDR2 is LQKENI in the germline V gene. DNA for the CDR3: TGTGCCAGCTCACCAGGGCAGGTAGGGAACACTGAAGCTTTCTTT. Protein sequence: CASSPGQVGNTEAFF.

The chain combines TRBV20-1 with TRBJ2-4; D call uncertain. Germline assignment: CDR1 DFQATT and CDR2 SNEGSKA (reference sequence). There are 11 residues in the CDR3. V gave up 7 bases and J gave up 6 bases, with 10 bases separating them. CDR3 protein: CSVGKGNIQYF. In nucleotides, the CDR3 is TGCAGTGTTGGGAAGGGAAACATTCAGTACTTC.

V and J are TRBV19 and TRBJ1-1, with D uncertain. The CDR3 has 13 amino acids. The V end lost 5 bases, the J end lost 3 bases, and 10 bases lay between the germline ends. Per germline, CDR1 LNHDA and CDR2 SQIVND (reference sequence). CDR3 residues: CASSFDWDTEAFF. As DNA, the CDR3 is TGTGCCAGTAGTTTCGATTGGGACACTGAAGCTTTCTTT.

V is TRBV5-1 and J is TRBJ2-3; D is uncertain. This CDR3 comprises 14 residues. V lost 3 bases and J lost 5, with 13 bases in between. CDR1 SGHRS and CDR2 YFSETQ come from the germline V gene. CDR3 sequence: CASSYGAGGDTQYF. The CDR3 DNA is TGCGCCAGCAGCTACGGCGCAGGTGGAGATACGCAGTATTTT.

The CDR3 DNA sequence: TGTGCCAGCTCACCGCAACCGGGACAGGGGAGTCCATTCTATGGCTACACCTTC. This gives the protein CASSPQPGQGSPFYGYTF. This chain connects TRBV18 to TRBJ1-2; 10 bases are a match to TRBD1. The CDR3 runs 18 residues. The V and J ends lost 3 bases and 4 bases, in that order; junction bases with no gene match: 14. Germline-derived CDR1 and CDR2 are KGHSH and LQKENI. Full variable domain (outside the CDR3, taken from reference TRBV18 and TRBJ1-2): NAGVMQNPRHLVRRRGQEARLRCSPMKGHSHVYWYRQLPEEGLKFMVYLQKENIIDESGMPKERFSAEFPKEGPSILRIQQVVRGDSAAYFCASSPQPGQGSPFYGYTFGSGTRLTVV.

V usage is TRBV24-1 and J usage is TRBJ1-5; a possible D gene is TRBD1 (5 bases). CDR3 length: 12 amino acids. Between the trimmed V and J ends, which lost 3 bases and 7 bases, there was a span of 6 bases. CDR1 and CDR2 from the germline V gene are KGHDR and SFDVKD. CDR3 sequence reads: CATSDRDQPQHF. DNA of the CDR3: TGTGCCACCAGTGATCGGGACCAGCCCCAGCATTTT.

This clone was seen only a few times. The chain uses TRBV10-1 and TRBJ1-1; D gene uncertain. Trimming shortened V by 0 bases and J by 4 bases, and 9 bases separated the two germline ends. This CDR3 comprises 14 residues. In germline, CDR1 is WNHNN, CDR2 SYGVQD (reference sequence). The CDR3 spells CASSESREATEAFF. The CDR3 DNA sequence: TGCGCCAGCAGTGAGTCCAGAGAAGCCACTGAAGCTTTCTTT.

The CDR3 region is CASSIVQRGGRETQYF. The CDR3 bases are TGTGCCAGTAGTATAGTCCAGCGGGGGGGCCGAGAGACCCAGTACTTC. V usage is TRBV19 and J usage is TRBJ2-5; TRBD2 aligns across 10 bases. Looked up from germline, CDR1 is LNHDA and CDR2 is SQIVND (reference sequence). J lost 4 bases, V lost 1 base, and 6 bases had no gene match. The CDR3 is made up of 16 amino acids.

The genes are TRBV7-8 and TRBJ1-3; the D gene is possibly TRBD1 (6 bases). Germline CDR1 is SGHVS and CDR2 is FQNEAQ. The V end was cut by 1 base, the J end by 5 bases, with 9 bases between. CDR3 length: 14 residues. In DNA form, the CDR3 reads TGTGCCAGCAGCTTAGAACAGGGCAGAAACACCATATATTTT. Amino acids: CASSLEQGRNTIYF.